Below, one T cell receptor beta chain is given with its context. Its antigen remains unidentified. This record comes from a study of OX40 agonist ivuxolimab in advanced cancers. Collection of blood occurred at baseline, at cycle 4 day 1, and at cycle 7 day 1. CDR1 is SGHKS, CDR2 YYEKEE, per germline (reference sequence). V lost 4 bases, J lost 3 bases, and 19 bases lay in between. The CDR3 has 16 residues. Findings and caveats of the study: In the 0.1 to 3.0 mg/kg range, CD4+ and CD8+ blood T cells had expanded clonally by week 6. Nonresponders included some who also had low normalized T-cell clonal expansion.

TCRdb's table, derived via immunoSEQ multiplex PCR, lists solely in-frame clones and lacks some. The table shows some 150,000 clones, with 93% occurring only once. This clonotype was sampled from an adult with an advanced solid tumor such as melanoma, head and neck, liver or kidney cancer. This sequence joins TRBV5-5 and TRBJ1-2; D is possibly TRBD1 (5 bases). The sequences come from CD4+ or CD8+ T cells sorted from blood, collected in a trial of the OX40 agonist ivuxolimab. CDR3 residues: CASSPNSLPRDYGYTF. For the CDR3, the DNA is TGTGCCAGCAGCCCAAATTCCCTCCCCAGGGACTATGGCTACACCTTC. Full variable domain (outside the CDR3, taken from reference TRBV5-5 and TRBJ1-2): DAGVTQSPTHLIKTRGQQVTLRCSPISGHKSVSWYQQVLGQGPQFIFQYYEKEERGRGNFPDRFSARQFPNYSSELNVNALLLGDSALYLCASSPNSLPRDYGYTFGSGTRLTVV.